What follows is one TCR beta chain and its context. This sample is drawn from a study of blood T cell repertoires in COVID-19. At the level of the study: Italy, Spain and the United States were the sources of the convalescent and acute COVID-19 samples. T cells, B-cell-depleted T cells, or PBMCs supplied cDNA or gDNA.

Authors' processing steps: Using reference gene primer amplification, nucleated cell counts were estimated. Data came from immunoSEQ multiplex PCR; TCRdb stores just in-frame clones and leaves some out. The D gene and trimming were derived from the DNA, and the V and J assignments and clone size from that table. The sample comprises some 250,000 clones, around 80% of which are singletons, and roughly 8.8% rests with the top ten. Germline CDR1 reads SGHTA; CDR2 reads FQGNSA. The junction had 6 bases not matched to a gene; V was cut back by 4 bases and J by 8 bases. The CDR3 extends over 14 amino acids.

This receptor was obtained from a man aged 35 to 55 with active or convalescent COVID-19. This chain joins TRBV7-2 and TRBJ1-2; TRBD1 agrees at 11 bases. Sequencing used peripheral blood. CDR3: CASSSRTGGLGYTF. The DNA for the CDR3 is TGTGCCAGCAGCTCCCGGACAGGGGGCCTCGGCTACACCTTC.